The rows below give T cell receptor beta chains drawn from one sample of a study of radiotherapy plus CTLA-4 blockade in lung cancer. Sequencing was performed with immunoSEQ multiplex PCR; in TCRdb, only in-frame clones are kept and a portion is missing. The sample includes 84,000 or so clones, about four fifths of them seen just once. Source: peripheral blood, taken from a patient treated with radiotherapy plus ipilimumab. The receptor set was obtained from a human donor with non-small cell lung cancer that progressed on radiotherapy plus ipilimumab. Each CDR3 is given with its conserved first and last residue. Fields, in order: V gene, D gene, CDR3 length, J gene, clone size, CDR3 DNA, CDR3 protein. A D gene is named only where the DNA matches it firmly. The size entry is marked missing in some rows and otherwise reads once, few, many or a size class.

TRBV9	.	16	TRBJ1-1	.	TGTGCCAGCAGCGTAGCCCAGGGACGCGGCGGGACTGAAGCTTTCTTT	CASSVAQGRGGTEAFF
TRBV5-1	TRBD2	19	TRBJ2-3	.	TGCGCCAGCAGCTTGGGACTAGCGGGGGGAATAACTAGCACAGATACGCAGTATTTT	CASSLGLAGGITSTDTQYF
TRBV10-1	TRBD1	17	TRBJ2-1	.	TGCGCCAGAAGGGGGCAAGGGGACCACGGGCTTGACAATGAGCAGTTCTTC	CARRGQGDHGLDNEQFF
TRBV6-5	.	11	TRBJ1-1	.	TGTGCCAGCACCCTTGGTACTGAAGCTTTCTTT	CASTLGTEAFF
TRBV28	.	15	TRBJ2-2	few	TGTGCCACCTGGGGAGTGGAGGAACGGACCGGGGAGCTGTTTTTT	CATWGVEERTGELFF
TRBV7-2	.	12	TRBJ2-7	.	TGTGCCAGCAGCTCAGAGTTGGGGGAGCAGTACTTC	CASSSELGEQYF
TRBV7-2	.	13	TRBJ2-5	once	TGTGCCAGCAGCTCCTCATTTTCAGAGACCCAGTACTTC	CASSSSFSETQYF
TRBV20-1	.	10	TRBJ2-1	.	TGCACCCGAGGGTCACCTGAGCAGTTCTTC	CTRGSPEQFF
TRBV7-3	TRBD1	14	TRBJ1-1	.	TGTGCCAGCAGCCCGGGACAGGGGAACACTGAAGCTTTCTTT	CASSPGQGNTEAFF
TRBV11-1	.	14	TRBJ2-3	.	TGTGCCAGCAGCCTCCGCGCGGGCACAGATACGCAGTATTTT	CASSLRAGTDTQYF
TRBV5-5	.	12	TRBJ1-6	.	TGTGCCAGCAGCTTGTGGGGTTCACCCCTCCACTTT	CASSLWGSPLHF
TRBV30	TRBD1	14	TRBJ2-5	.	TGTGCCTGGAGTGAAGACAGGGATATGGAGACCCAGTACTTC	CAWSEDRDMETQYF
TRBV18	.	11	TRBJ2-5	.	TGTGCCAGCTCAGTCAAAGAGACCCAGTACTTC	CASSVKETQYF
TRBV6-4	.	13	TRBJ1-2	.	TGTGCCAGCAGTGCGTACCCAGGGGAGGGCTACACCTTC	CASSAYPGEGYTF
TRBV6-5	TRBD2	15	TRBJ2-2	.	TGTGCCAGCAGTCTCGGACTAGCGGGGACCGGGGAGCTGTTTTTT	CASSLGLAGTGELFF
TRBV18	.	15	TRBJ2-2	.	TGTGCCAGCTCACCAGGACTCTGGGGGACCGGGGAGCTGTTTTTT	CASSPGLWGTGELFF
TRBV7-4	.	13	TRBJ2-1	.	TGTGCCAGCAGCTTACCCGTAGTAAATGAGCAGTTCTTC	CASSLPVVNEQFF
TRBV30	.	13	TRBJ1-2	.	TGTGCCTGGACTCCAAAGGGCCCTTATGGCTACACCTTC	CAWTPKGPYGYTF
TRBV4-2	.	15	TRBJ2-7	.	TGTGCCAGCAGCCAAGAAGGAGGGAGCCCCTACGAGCAGTACTTC	CASSQEGGSPYEQYF
TRBV28	TRBD1	16	TRBJ1-5	once	TGTGCCAGCAGTTTATCCGGCAGGGGGTCAAATCAGCCCCAGCATTTT	CASSLSGRGSNQPQHF
TRBV11-3	TRBD2	18	TRBJ2-2	.	TGTGCCAGCAGTTGGGGACTAGCGGGAGGGCCCGTCACCGGGGAGCTGTTTTTT	CASSWGLAGGPVTGELFF
TRBV18	.	12	TRBJ2-5	.	TGTGCCAGCTCACCACGGCAAGAGACCCAGTACTTC	CASSPRQETQYF
TRBV6-4	TRBD1	13	TRBJ1-1	few	TGTGCCAGCAGCCGGACAGGGGGCACTGAAGCTTTCTTT	CASSRTGGTEAFF
TRBV11-2	TRBD2	17	TRBJ2-1	.	TGTGCCAGCAGCTTAGTAATCCTAGCGGGGGGCGGCAATGAGCAGTTCTTC	CASSLVILAGGGNEQFF
TRBV16	.	16	TRBJ2-3	few	TGTGCCAGCAGCCCCCGAGGGAGGATGGCGGGGGATACGCAGTATTTT	CASSPRGRMAGDTQYF
TRBV7-2	.	14	TRBJ2-1	.	TGTGCCAGCAGCTTAGCGCGATGGGGTGGTGAGCAGTTCTTC	CASSLARWGGEQFF
TRBV18	.	13	TRBJ2-3	few	TGTGCCAGCTCACCCTTCGGCACAGATACGCAGTATTTT	CASSPFGTDTQYF
TRBV7-2	.	15	TRBJ2-3	.	TGTGCCAGCAGCTTCGGGGGAAGTAGCACAGATACGCAGTATTTT	CASSFGGSSTDTQYF
TRBV19	.	15	TRBJ1-2	.	TGTGCCAGTAGCAACCTAATACAGGGAAGCTATGGCTACACCTTC	CASSNLIQGSYGYTF
TRBV7-2	.	14	TRBJ1-5	.	TGTGCCAGCAGCCAAACAGGATTCAATCAGCCCCAGCATTTT	CASSQTGFNQPQHF
TRBV30	.	12	TRBJ1-2	.	TGTGCCTGGGGGCAGCGAGTCTATGGCTACACCTTC	CAWGQRVYGYTF
TRBV7-9	.	17	TRBJ2-2	few	TGTGCCAGCAGCCCGCCGGGCGGGGGCGCAGGAACCGGGGAGCTGTTTTTT	CASSPPGGGAGTGELFF
TRBV5-4	.	12	TRBJ1-3	.	TGTGCCAGCAGCTTGGCTGGAAACACCATATATTTT	CASSLAGNTIYF
TRBV6-5	TRBD2	16	TRBJ2-1	.	TGTGCCAGCAGTTATGTGGGGACTAGGGGACACAATGAGCAGTTCTTC	CASSYVGTRGHNEQFF
TRBV6-5	.	15	TRBJ2-5	.	TGTGCCAGCAGAGTGGGATTGGGGCCACAAGAGACCCAGTACTTC	CASRVGLGPQETQYF
TRBV5-1	TRBD2	15	TRBJ2-3	.	TGCGCCAGCAGCTTGGCGGGGGGAGGCACAGATACGCAGTATTTT	CASSLAGGGTDTQYF
TRBV28	TRBD1	14	TRBJ2-7	.	TGTGCCAGCAGTTTTCTAGGACAGGGTGGGGAGCAGTACTTC	CASSFLGQGGEQYF
TRBV25-1	TRBD1	11	TRBJ2-7	.	TGTGCCAGCCGGGACAGCTACGAGCAGTACTTC	CASRDSYEQYF
TRBV5-8	.	17	TRBJ2-3	.	TGTGCCAGCAGCTTGTTCGCAGGGGGGTCTAGCACAGATACGCAGTATTTT	CASSLFAGGSSTDTQYF
TRBV5-5	.	15	TRBJ1-5	once	TGTGCCAGCAGCCCGCTCCCGGGAAGCAATCAGCCCCAGCATTTT	CASSPLPGSNQPQHF
TRBV30	TRBD1	13	TRBJ2-5	.	TGTGCCTGCCCGTTATCAGGGGGAGAGACCCAGTACTTC	CACPLSGGETQYF
TRBV7-9	TRBD2	14	TRBJ2-3	.	TGTGCCACCCAGACTAGCGGGAGTACAGATACGCAGTATTTT	CATQTSGSTDTQYF
TRBV10-3	.	13	TRBJ1-1	.	TGTGCCATCAGTGGGATGGGGGCGACTGAAGCTTTCTTT	CAISGMGATEAFF
TRBV5-1	.	14	TRBJ1-6	.	TGCGCCAGCAGCCCGGGGGCCAGGGAGTCACCCCTCCACTTT	CASSPGARESPLHF
TRBV6-5	.	13	TRBJ2-3	.	TGTGCCAGCAGGCCTGGGAGGAGAGATACGCAGTATTTT	CASRPGRRDTQYF
TRBV23-1	TRBD1	15	TRBJ1-6	.	TGCGCCAGCACGCACAGGGGTTCCTATAATTCACCCCTCCACTTT	CASTHRGSYNSPLHF
TRBV6-5	.	13	TRBJ2-7	once	TGTGCCAGCAGTGCGGGACAGCCCTACGAGCAGTACTTC	CASSAGQPYEQYF
TRBV27	.	12	TRBJ1-4	.	TGTGCCAGCAGTTCAGGTGGTGAAAAACTGTTTTTT	CASSSGGEKLFF
TRBV5-1	.	13	TRBJ2-7	once	TGCGCCAGCAGCTTTGACGGATCCTACGAGCAGTACTTC	CASSFDGSYEQYF
TRBV5-4	.	17	TRBJ2-2	.	TGTGCCAGCAGCTACGACCGGGCAGGATCGTACACCGGGGAGCTGTTTTTT	CASSYDRAGSYTGELFF
TRBV6-4	.	14	TRBJ2-2	.	TGTGCCAGCAGCTTCGGGCTGAACACCGGGGAGCTGTTTTTT	CASSFGLNTGELFF
TRBV5-1	.	14	TRBJ1-1	.	TGCGCCAGCAGCTTTCTTTTACAGAACACTGAAGCTTTCTTT	CASSFLLQNTEAFF
TRBV7-7	TRBD2	15	TRBJ2-1	.	TGTGCTAGCAGCTCGGGACTAGCGGCCTACAATGAGCAGTTCTTC	CASSSGLAAYNEQFF
TRBV15	.	15	TRBJ2-7	.	TGTGCCACCAGCAGAGGGGGTAGGACCGGCTACGAGCAGTACTTC	CATSRGGRTGYEQYF
TRBV5-1	TRBD2	16	TRBJ2-4	few	TGCGCCAGCAGGGAGGGACTAGCGGGGGGATTGAACATTCAGTACTTC	CASREGLAGGLNIQYF
TRBV10-2	.	12	TRBJ2-7	.	TGCGCCAGCAGTGATGAGAGATACGAGCAGTACTTC	CASSDERYEQYF
TRBV4-2	.	15	TRBJ2-3	.	TGTGCCAGCAGCCAAGAACTGCTTAGCACAGATACGCAGTATTTT	CASSQELLSTDTQYF
TRBV30	TRBD1	13	TRBJ2-5	.	TGTGCCTGGAGGGGACAGTCGAGAGAGACCCAGTACTTC	CAWRGQSRETQYF
TRBV4-1	.	16	TRBJ2-6	once	TGCGCCAGCAGCCAAGAGTTGAGGGTTGGGGCCAACGTCCTGACTTTC	CASSQELRVGANVLTF